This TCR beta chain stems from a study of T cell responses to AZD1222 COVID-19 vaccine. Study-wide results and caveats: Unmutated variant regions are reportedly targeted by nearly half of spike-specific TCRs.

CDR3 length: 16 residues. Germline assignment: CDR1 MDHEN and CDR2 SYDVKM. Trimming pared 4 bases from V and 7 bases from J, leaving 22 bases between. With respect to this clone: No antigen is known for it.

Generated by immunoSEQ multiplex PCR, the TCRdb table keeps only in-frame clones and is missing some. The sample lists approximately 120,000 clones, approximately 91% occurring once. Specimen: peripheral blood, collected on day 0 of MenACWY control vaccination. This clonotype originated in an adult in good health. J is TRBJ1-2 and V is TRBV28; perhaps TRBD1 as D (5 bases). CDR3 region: CASSSSGPGGFGGYTF. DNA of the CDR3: TGTGCCAGCAGTTCGTCCGGACCCGGGGGGTTCGGTGGCTACACCTTC.